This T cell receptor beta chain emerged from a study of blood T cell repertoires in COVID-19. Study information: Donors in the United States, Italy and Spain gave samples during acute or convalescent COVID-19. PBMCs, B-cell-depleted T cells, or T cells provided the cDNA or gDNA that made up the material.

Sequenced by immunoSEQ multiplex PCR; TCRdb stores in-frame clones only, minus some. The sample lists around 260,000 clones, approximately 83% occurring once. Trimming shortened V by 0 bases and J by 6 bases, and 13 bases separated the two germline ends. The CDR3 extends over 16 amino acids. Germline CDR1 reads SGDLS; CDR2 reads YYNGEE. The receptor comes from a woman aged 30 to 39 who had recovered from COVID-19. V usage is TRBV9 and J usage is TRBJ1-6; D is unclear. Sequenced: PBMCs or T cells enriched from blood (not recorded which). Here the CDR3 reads CASSVDSGILNSPLHF. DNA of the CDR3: TGTGCCAGCAGCGTAGACTCCGGGATACTTAATTCACCCCTCCACTTT.